This T cell receptor beta chain emerged from a study of T cells in localized non-small cell lung cancer. In regard to this clone: Its antigen is not identified.

V shed 3 bases and J 0 bases; nucleotides not matched to a gene: 2. From germline, CDR1 is SGDLS and CDR2 YYNGEE. CDR3 length equals 14 residues. Study-level results: Because researchers sequenced only one region of the tumor, heterogeneity is still possible. Blood T cell density predicted longer survival; adjacent-lung clonality, shorter. Among the top 100 tumor clones, a median around 57 appeared in adjacent lung. Tumor showed lower T cell clonality than uninvolved adjacent lung, where it was highest.

The table came from immunoSEQ multiplex PCR; TCRdb's copy has only in-frame clones and leaves some out. The sample has tens of thousands of clones; approximately 86% are singletons. This specimen consisted of peripheral blood, obtained before any cancer treatment. The V call is TRBV9, the J call TRBJ2-7; 8 nucleotides match TRBD2. This clonotype was sampled from a man aged 18 to 49 with stage I lung adenocarcinoma. CDR3 DNA: TGTGCCAGCAGCGGCGGGGGGTCCTCCTACGAGCAGTACTTC. Translated, it gives CASSGGGSSYEQYF. Full variable domain (rest looked up from reference TRBV9 and TRBJ2-7): DSGVTQTPKHLITATGQRVTLRCSPRSGDLSVYWYQQSLDQGLQFLIQYYNGEERAKGNILERFSAQQFPDLHSELNLSSLELGDSALYFCASSGGGSSYEQYFGPGTRLTVT.